Many counts were recorded for the clone carrying this T cell receptor beta chain. The antigen is undetermined. Unique molecular identifiers were used to barcode this TCRbeta library. MiXCR was run by TCRdb on the PCR reads, yielding one entry per CDR3 protein. The sample has more than 500,000 distinct CDR3 sequences, over 9.5% seen once. The sample comes from a study of T-cell reconstitution after alpha-beta-depleted transplantation in children. Findings and limits, study-wide: T-cell counts and diversity were attributed mostly to newly produced T cells one year after transplant.

The CDR3 contains 12 residues. V was cut by 8 bases and J by 4 bases, with 12 bases left in between. This sequence was found in a female patient between 2 and 15 years old who had a stem cell transplant for aplastic anemia, so the T cells may come from the graft donor. The rearrangement links TRBV12-3 or TRBV12-4 to TRBJ2-7; D perhaps matches TRBD2 (5 bases). The sequences come from PBMCs, mostly from graft donor cells, collected 180 days after TCRalphabeta/CD19-depleted stem cell transplant. CDR3 in DNA: TGTGCCAGCGGGAGAAGGGCTTACGAGCAGTACTTC. As protein: CASGRRAYEQYF.